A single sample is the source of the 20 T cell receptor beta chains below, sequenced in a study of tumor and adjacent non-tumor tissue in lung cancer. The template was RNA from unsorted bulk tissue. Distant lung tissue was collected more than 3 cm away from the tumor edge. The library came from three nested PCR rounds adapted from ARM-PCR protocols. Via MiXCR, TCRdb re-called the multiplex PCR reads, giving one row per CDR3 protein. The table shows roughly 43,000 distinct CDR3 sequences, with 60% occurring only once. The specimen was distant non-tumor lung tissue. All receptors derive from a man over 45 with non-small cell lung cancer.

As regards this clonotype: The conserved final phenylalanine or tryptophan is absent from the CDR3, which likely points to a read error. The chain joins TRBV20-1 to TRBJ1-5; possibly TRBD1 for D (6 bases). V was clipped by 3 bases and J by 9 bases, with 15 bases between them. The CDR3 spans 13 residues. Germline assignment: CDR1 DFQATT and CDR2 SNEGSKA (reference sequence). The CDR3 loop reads CSASRDNDLPQHL. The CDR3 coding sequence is TGCAGTGCTAGTCGGGACAACGATCTGCCCCAGCATTTA.

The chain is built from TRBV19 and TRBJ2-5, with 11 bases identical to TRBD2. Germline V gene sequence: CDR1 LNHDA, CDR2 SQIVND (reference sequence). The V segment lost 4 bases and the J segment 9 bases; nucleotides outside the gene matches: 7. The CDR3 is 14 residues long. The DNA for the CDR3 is TGTGCCAGTAGTACCGGGACTAGCGGCGAAGCCCAGTACTTC. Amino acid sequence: CASSTGTSGEAQYF.

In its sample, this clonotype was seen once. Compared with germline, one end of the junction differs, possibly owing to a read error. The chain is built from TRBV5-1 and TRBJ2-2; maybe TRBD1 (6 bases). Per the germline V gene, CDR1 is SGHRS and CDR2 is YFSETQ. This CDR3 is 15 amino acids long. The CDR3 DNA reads TGCGCCAGCAGCCCGGGACAACAGAATACCGAGGAGCTGTTTTTT. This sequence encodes CASSPGQQNTEELFF.

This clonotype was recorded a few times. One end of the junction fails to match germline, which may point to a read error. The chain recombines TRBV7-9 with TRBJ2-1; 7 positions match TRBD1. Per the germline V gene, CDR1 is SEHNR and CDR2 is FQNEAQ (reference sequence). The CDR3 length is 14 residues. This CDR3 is CVSSGQDSYNEQFF. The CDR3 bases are TGTGTCAGCAGCGGACAGGATTCCTACAATGAGCAGTTCTTC.

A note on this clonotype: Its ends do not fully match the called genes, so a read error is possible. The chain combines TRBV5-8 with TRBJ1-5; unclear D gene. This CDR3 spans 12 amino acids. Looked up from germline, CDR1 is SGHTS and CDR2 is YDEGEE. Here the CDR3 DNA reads TGTGCCAACAGCTTGGCGAGTCAACCCCAGCATTTT. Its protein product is CANSLASQPQHF.

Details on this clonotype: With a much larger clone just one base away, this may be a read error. In nucleotides, the CDR3 is TGCAGTGCCGATCCGCGAAGCGACGGCGAGCAGTACTTC. Protein product: CSADPRSDGEQYF. The chain couples TRBV20-1 to TRBJ2-7; D is ambiguous. V was trimmed by 6 bases and J by 6 bases, leaving 18 bases between them. In germline, CDR1 is DFQATT, CDR2 SNEGSKA (reference sequence). The CDR3 consists of 13 residues.

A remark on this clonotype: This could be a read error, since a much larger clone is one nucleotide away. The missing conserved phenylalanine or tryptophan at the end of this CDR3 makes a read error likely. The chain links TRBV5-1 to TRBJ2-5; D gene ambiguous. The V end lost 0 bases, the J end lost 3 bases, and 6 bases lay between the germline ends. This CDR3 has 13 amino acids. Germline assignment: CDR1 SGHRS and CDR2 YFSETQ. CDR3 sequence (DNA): TGCGCCAGCAGCTTGGTCACAGAAGAGACCCAGTACCTC. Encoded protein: CASSLVTEETQYL.

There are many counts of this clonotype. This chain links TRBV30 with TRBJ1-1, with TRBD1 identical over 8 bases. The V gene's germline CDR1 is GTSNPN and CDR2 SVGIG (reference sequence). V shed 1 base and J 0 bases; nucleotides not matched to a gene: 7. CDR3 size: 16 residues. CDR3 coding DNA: TGTGCCTGGAGTGGGGGGATGACAGGGGTGAACACTGAAGCTTTCTTT. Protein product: CAWSGGMTGVNTEAFF.

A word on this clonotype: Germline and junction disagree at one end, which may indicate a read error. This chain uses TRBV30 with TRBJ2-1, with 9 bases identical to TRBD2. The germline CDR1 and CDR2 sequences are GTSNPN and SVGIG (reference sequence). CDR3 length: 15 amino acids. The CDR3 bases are TGTGTCTGGAGACGACGACTAGCGGCAACCAATGAGCAGTTCTTC. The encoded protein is CVWRRRLAATNEQFF.

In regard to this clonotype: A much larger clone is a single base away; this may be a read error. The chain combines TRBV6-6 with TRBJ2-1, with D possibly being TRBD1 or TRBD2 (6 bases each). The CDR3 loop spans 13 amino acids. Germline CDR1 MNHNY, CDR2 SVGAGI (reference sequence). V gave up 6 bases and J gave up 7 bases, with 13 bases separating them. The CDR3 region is CASRSGAHNEQFF. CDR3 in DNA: TGTGCCAGCAGATCGGGGGCACATAATGAGCAGTTCTTC.

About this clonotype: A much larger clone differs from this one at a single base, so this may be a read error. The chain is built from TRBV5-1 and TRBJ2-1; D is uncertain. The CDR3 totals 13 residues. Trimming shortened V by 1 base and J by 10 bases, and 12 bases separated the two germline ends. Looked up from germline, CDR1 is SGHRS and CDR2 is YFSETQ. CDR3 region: CASSLIMGKEQFF. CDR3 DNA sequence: TGCGCCAGCAGCTTGATCATGGGTAAGGAGCAGTTCTTC.

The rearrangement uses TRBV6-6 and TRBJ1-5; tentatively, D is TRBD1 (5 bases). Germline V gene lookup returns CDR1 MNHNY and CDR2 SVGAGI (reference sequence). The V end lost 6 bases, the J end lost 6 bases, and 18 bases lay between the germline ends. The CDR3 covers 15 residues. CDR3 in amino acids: CASRVGWGKFQPQHF. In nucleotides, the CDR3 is TGTGCCAGCAGGGTCGGCTGGGGGAAGTTTCAGCCCCAGCATTTT.

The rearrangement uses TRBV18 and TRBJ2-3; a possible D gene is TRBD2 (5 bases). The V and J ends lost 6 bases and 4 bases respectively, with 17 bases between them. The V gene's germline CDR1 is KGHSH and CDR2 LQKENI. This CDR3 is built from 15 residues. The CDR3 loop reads CASSQQGGDADTQYF. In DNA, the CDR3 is TGTGCCAGCTCTCAGCAAGGAGGAGACGCAGATACGCAGTATTTT.

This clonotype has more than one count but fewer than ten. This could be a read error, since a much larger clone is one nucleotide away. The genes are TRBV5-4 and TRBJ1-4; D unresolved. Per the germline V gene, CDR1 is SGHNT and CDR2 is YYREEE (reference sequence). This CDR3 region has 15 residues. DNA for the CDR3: TGTGCCAGCAGCTTGAACCGGGCCCTAGATGAAAAACTGGTTTTT. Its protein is CASSLNRALDEKLVF.

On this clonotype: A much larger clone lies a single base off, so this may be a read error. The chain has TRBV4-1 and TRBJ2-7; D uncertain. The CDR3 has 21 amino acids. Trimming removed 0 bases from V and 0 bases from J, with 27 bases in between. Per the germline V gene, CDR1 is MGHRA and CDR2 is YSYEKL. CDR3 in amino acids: CASSQDPSLRDYSVSSYEQYF. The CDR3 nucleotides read TGCGCCAGCAGCCAAGATCCATCCCTTCGAGATTACAGCGTATCCTCCTACGAGCAGTACTTC.

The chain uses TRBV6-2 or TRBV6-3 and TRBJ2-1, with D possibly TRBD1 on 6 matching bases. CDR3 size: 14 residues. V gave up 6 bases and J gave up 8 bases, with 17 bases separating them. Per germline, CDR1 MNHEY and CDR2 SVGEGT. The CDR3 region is CASSQGHGLDEQFF. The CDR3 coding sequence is TGTGCCAGCAGCCAGGGACACGGGCTCGATGAGCAGTTCTTC.

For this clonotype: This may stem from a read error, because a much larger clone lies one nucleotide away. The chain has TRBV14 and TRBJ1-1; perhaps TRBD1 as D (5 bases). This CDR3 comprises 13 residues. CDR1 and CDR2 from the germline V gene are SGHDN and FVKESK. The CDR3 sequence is CAGSQDSNTEAFF. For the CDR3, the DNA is TGTGCCGGCAGCCAAGACAGCAACACTGAAGCTTTCTTT.

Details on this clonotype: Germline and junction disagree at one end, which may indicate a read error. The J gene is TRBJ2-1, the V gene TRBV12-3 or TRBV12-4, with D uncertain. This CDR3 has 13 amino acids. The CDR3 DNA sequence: TGTGCCAGCAGTTTAGTCAGGCCCAATGAGGAGTTCTTC. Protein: CASSLVRPNEEFF.

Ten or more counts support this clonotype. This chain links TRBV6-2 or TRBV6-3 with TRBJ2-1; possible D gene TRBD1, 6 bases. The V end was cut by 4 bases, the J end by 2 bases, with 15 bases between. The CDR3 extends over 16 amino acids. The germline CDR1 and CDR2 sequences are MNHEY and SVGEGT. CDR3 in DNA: TGTGCCAGCAGTTCCCCGACAGGTGGTGCCTACAATGAGCAGTTCTTC. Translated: CASSSPTGGAYNEQFF.

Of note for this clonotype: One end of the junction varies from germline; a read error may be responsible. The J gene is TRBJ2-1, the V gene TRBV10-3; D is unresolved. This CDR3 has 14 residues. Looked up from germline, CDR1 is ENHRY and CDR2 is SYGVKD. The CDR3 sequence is CAIGESLDYNEQFF. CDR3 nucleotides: TGTGCCATCGGTGAGTCGCTGGACTACAATGAGCAGTTCTTC.